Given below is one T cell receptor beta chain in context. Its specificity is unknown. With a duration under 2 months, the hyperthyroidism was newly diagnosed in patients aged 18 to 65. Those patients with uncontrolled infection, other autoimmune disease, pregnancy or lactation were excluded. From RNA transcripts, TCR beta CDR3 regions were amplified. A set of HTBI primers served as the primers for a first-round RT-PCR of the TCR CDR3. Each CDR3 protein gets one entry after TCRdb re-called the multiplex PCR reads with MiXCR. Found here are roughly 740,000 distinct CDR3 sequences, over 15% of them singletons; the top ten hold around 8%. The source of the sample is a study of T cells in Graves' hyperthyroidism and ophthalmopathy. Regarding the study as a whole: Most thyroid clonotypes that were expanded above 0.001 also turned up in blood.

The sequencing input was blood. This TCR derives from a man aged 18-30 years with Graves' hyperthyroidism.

The chain's CDR3 is CASSYRLAGIDEQYF. In DNA, the CDR3 is TGTGCCAGCAGTTACCGGCTAGCGGGAATCGACGAGCAGTACTTC. The genes are TRBV6-6 and TRBJ2-7; 9 nucleotides agree with TRBD2. The CDR3 is 15 residues long. CDR1 is MNHNY and CDR2 is SVGAGI in the germline V gene (reference sequence). V lost 2 bases and J lost 5; bases outside the gene matches: 7.